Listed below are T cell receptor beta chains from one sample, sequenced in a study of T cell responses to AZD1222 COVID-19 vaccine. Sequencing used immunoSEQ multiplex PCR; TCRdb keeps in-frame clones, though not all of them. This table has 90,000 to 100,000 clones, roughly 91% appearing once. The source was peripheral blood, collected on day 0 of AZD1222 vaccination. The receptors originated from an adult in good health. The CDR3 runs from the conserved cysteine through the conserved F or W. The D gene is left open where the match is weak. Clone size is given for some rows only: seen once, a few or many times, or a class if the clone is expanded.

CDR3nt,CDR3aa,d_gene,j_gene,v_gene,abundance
TGTGCCAGCAGCTTGCATTCCTACTCCTACGAGCAGTACTTC,CASSLHSYSYEQYF,.,TRBJ2-7,TRBV5-5,.
TGTGCCAGCAGTGAATCTAACAGCTACTATGGCTACACCTTC,CASSESNSYYGYTF,.,TRBJ1-2,TRBV2,.
TGCGCCAGCAATAGAGAGGGGGTAGGTAATTCACCCCTCCACTTT,CASNREGVGNSPLHF,.,TRBJ1-6,TRBV5-1,.
TGTGCCAGCAGCTTAGGGGGGGGCGTAACCTACGAGCAGTACTTC,CASSLGGGVTYEQYF,.,TRBJ2-7,TRBV7-6,once
TGTGCCAGCAGTGAAACCACAGATGAAGCTTTCTTT,CASSETTDEAFF,.,TRBJ1-1,TRBV2,.
TGTGCCAGCAGCCCGGAGGCAGGGGATAATGAAAAACTGTTTTTT,CASSPEAGDNEKLFF,.,TRBJ1-4,TRBV5-4,.
TGTGCCAGCTCACCAAATCGACAGGGTGGCTACACCTTC,CASSPNRQGGYTF,TRBD1,TRBJ1-2,TRBV18,.
TGCGCCAGCAGCCAAGAACGACAGAGCTCCTACAATGAGCAGTTCTTC,CASSQERQSSYNEQFF,.,TRBJ2-1,TRBV4-3,.
TGCGCCAGCAGTGATGGGGGGAGGGCTTTCTTT,CASSDGGRAFF,.,TRBJ1-1,TRBV10-2,once
TGTGCCAGCAGCTGGGGGACCGAGCAGTACTTC,CASSWGTEQYF,.,TRBJ2-7,TRBV5-4,.
TGTGCCAGCAGCGTGACAGGAGGAAACACTGAAGCTTTCTTT,CASSVTGGNTEAFF,.,TRBJ1-1,TRBV9,once
TGTGCCAGCATCCCCAGGGAACTGTACTATGGCTACACCTTC,CASIPRELYYGYTF,.,TRBJ1-2,TRBV28,once
TGTGCCAGCATCAGACAGGGCGGCCCCCACACTAACTATGGCTACACCTTC,CASIRQGGPHTNYGYTF,TRBD1,TRBJ1-2,TRBV2,few
TGTGCCAGCAGCCCCGGGAGGAATGAGCAGTTCTTC,CASSPGRNEQFF,TRBD2,TRBJ2-1,TRBV5-6,once
TGTGCCAGTAGTATGAACAGGGTAGTAGATACGCAGTATTTT,CASSMNRVVDTQYF,.,TRBJ2-3,TRBV19,.
TGTGCCAGCGGCCGCGAGCGGGGGGCTAAGGATACGCAGTATTTT,CASGRERGAKDTQYF,TRBD2,TRBJ2-3,TRBV7-9,.
TGTGCCAGCTCAGGCCGTGGGAATCAGCCCCAGCATTTT,CASSGRGNQPQHF,.,TRBJ1-5,TRBV7-2,few
TGTGCCAGCAAGGGAGGGGATCAGCCCCAGCATTTT,CASKGGDQPQHF,.,TRBJ1-5,TRBV2,.
TGCGCCAGCAGCTTCCCCGGGTCTTATGGCTACACCTTC,CASSFPGSYGYTF,.,TRBJ1-2,TRBV5-1,.
TGTGCCAGCAGCCGCCGAAAATTACAAGACAACACTGAAGCTTTCTTT,CASSRRKLQDNTEAFF,.,TRBJ1-1,TRBV7-8,once
TGCAGCGTTCCCTCCGGGGAGATCGGGGGAAGAATGTGGGAGACCCAGTACTTC,CSVPSGEIGGRMWETQYF,.,TRBJ2-5,TRBV29-1,.
TGTGCCAGCAGCCACGGACAGACTGAAGCTTTCTTT,CASSHGQTEAFF,.,TRBJ1-1,TRBV7-8,.
TGTGCAAGTCGCCCCGGGGGGACAGGGAAAGACAATGAGCAGTTCTTC,CASRPGGTGKDNEQFF,.,TRBJ2-1,TRBV12-2,.
TGTGCCAGCAGCTTAGATTTTCCTGAGAGCTCCTATAATTCACCCCTCCACTTT,CASSLDFPESSYNSPLHF,.,TRBJ1-6,TRBV7-6,once
TGTGCCAGCAGTTCTACCGGGACAGGGCTATATGGCTACACCTTC,CASSSTGTGLYGYTF,TRBD1,TRBJ1-2,TRBV6-4,few
TGTGCCAGCAGCTTAGTTGGACAGGAGCCTATCTATGGCTACACCTTC,CASSLVGQEPIYGYTF,TRBD1,TRBJ1-2,TRBV7-2,.
TGTGCCAGCAGTTTAGCGGGGGTAAACTACAATGAGCAGTTCTTC,CASSLAGVNYNEQFF,TRBD2,TRBJ2-1,TRBV6-2/TRBV6-3,.
TGTGCCACCAGCACAGCCGGGACAGGGGCATTTCATGGCTACACCTTC,CATSTAGTGAFHGYTF,TRBD1,TRBJ1-2,TRBV15,.
TGTGCCAGCAGCCTCGACAGGCTCAATCAGCCCCAGCATTTT,CASSLDRLNQPQHF,.,TRBJ1-5,TRBV11-2,.
TGTGCCAGCAGGGAGTCAACAGGGTTGGTTTCACCCCTCCACTTT,CASRESTGLVSPLHF,.,TRBJ1-6,TRBV28,.
TGCGCCAGCAGCACGACGGGACTAGCGTACACCGGGGAGCTGTTTTTT,CASSTTGLAYTGELFF,TRBD2,TRBJ2-2,TRBV5-1,.
TGTGCCAGCAGTCCGCGGGGCCGGAGCACTGAAGCTTTCTTT,CASSPRGRSTEAFF,.,TRBJ1-1,TRBV6-2/TRBV6-3,.
TGTGCCAGCAGTTTACCGGGACAGGGGGCCCACGAGCAGTACTTC,CASSLPGQGAHEQYF,TRBD1,TRBJ2-7,TRBV28,.
TGTGCCAGCAGTTCCCACCGAACAACCCCAACGCAGTATTTT,CASSSHRTTPTQYF,.,TRBJ2-3,TRBV28,.
TGTGCCAGCAGCTTAGATCAGCCTGCTTACTCCTACAATGAGCAGTTCTTC,CASSLDQPAYSYNEQFF,.,TRBJ2-1,TRBV11-3,few
TGTGCCAGCAGTGACGCGGGGCAGATGAACACTGAAGCTTTCTTT,CASSDAGQMNTEAFF,.,TRBJ1-1,TRBV6-4,.
TGCGCCAGCAGTCAACGGACAGACCAAGAGACCCAGTACTTC,CASSQRTDQETQYF,.,TRBJ2-5,TRBV23-1,once
TGTGCCAGTAGTTGGGCTAAAGATACGGGCTACGAGCAGTACTTC,CASSWAKDTGYEQYF,.,TRBJ2-7,TRBV19,.
TGCGCCTGGCGGGGGAACACTGAAGCTTTCTTT,CAWRGNTEAFF,.,TRBJ1-1,TRBV10-1,.
TGTGCCAGATGGGTCTTTTATGGCTACACCTTC,CARWVFYGYTF,.,TRBJ1-2,TRBV30,.
TGTGCCTGGAGTGTCACCGAGAACACTGAAGCTTTCTTT,CAWSVTENTEAFF,.,TRBJ1-1,TRBV30,.
TGTGCCAGCAGCTTGTTCAATGAGCAGTTCTTC,CASSLFNEQFF,.,TRBJ2-1,TRBV5-6,.
TGTGCCAGCAGCTTACTAGGCAGGGGGCAAGAGACCCAGTACTTC,CASSLLGRGQETQYF,TRBD1,TRBJ2-5,TRBV7-3,.
TGTGCCAGCAGTCGCGAACTAGCGGCACCTTACGAGCAGTACTTC,CASSRELAAPYEQYF,TRBD2,TRBJ2-7,TRBV5-4,.
TGTGCCAGCAGCCAAGAAGGAGCGGGCACAGATACGCAGTATTTT,CASSQEGAGTDTQYF,.,TRBJ2-3,TRBV3-1/TRBV3-2,.
TGTGCCAGCAGTCGATCCCATAATTCACCCCTCCACTTT,CASSRSHNSPLHF,.,TRBJ1-6,TRBV6-6,.
TGCGCCAGCGGACAGGGGGCGCCGCTTGAAAAACTGTTTTTT,CASGQGAPLEKLFF,TRBD1,TRBJ1-4,TRBV5-1,few
TGTGCAAGTCGCTTAGGATCCCATTCCATTCAGGGGAGAGGGACTGAAGCTTTCTTT,CASRLGSHSIQGRGTEAFF,.,TRBJ1-1,TRBV12-2,.
TGTGCCAGCAGCGTAAGAGACAATTACGAGCAGTACTTC,CASSVRDNYEQYF,.,TRBJ2-7,TRBV9,.
TGTGCCAGCAGCTTGGCCAGGTTAGATAGCAATCAGCCCCAGCATTTT,CASSLARLDSNQPQHF,.,TRBJ1-5,TRBV5-6,.
TGTGCCAGCAGTCTATTCGTTGCGGGGCGGGAGTACAATGAGCAGTTCTTC,CASSLFVAGREYNEQFF,TRBD2,TRBJ2-1,TRBV27,.
TGTGCCAGCAGCCACGGGGCTGGAAACACCATATATTTT,CASSHGAGNTIYF,.,TRBJ1-3,TRBV3-1/TRBV3-2,.